The 5 T cell receptor beta chains below were found in one sample sequenced in a study of CD8+ T cells in alopecia areata (dated by TCRdb to 2016 to 2018). Libraries came from the immunoSEQ multiplex PCR assay. RNA was extracted from all samples and reverse transcribed into cDNA, which served as template for TCR sequencing. TCRdb re-hosts the immuneACCESS table, in-frame sequences only. Its copies lack some clones; in the studies checked, an unresolved V gene accounts for under half of them, and the cause for the rest is not known. In all, the sample holds around 97,000 clones, and approximately 52% of those were seen once. Of the sample, about 9% is held by the ten largest clones. The sequencing input was CD4+ T cells sorted from blood. The receptors stem from a human donor in good health.

This chain uses TRBV18 with TRBJ1-2; no reliable D call. The V end was cut by 1 base, the J end by 8 bases, with 23 bases between. The germline V gene encodes CDR1 KGHSH and CDR2 LQKENI. The CDR3 runs 17 residues. The CDR3 DNA follows: TGTGCCAGCTCACCACAGGCGAAGGGATCCCCTCTTGTAGGCTACACCTTC. Translation gives CASSPQAKGSPLVGYTF.

The J gene is TRBJ2-5, the V gene TRBV2; D unresolved. The CDR3 is 13 amino acids. Deletions cut 7 bases from V and 5 bases from J, with 14 bases between. Germline CDR1 SNHLY, CDR2 FYNNEI. The CDR3 sequence: CASKLSRDETQYF. The CDR3 nucleotides are TGTGCCAGCAAGCTCAGCAGAGACGAGACCCAGTACTTC.

The J gene is TRBJ1-2, the V gene TRBV5-6, with 9 bases aligning to TRBD1. The CDR3 runs to 18 residues. The V gene's germline CDR1 is SGHDT and CDR2 YYEEEE. V was pared by 2 bases and J by 3 bases, with 14 bases of the junction left unmatched. The CDR3 DNA is TGTGCCAGCAGCTTCTTCGGACAGGGGCGTAGAGGAGACTATGGCTACACCTTC. Its translation is CASSFFGQGRRGDYGYTF.

This clone turned up a few times. The chain carries TRBV29-1 and TRBJ1-2; 8 positions agree with TRBD1. CDR3 length equals 13 residues. Per germline, CDR1 SQVTM and CDR2 ANQGSEA. V was clipped by 6 bases and J by 6 bases; unmatched bases: 9. The chain's CDR3 is CSVVTGALHGYTF. The CDR3 coding sequence is TGCAGCGTGGTGACAGGGGCCCTCCATGGCTACACCTTC.

The chain joins TRBV4-2 to TRBJ2-5; tentative D call: TRBD2 (5 bases). Per the germline V gene, CDR1 is LGHNA and CDR2 is YNFKEQ. V lost 4 bases and J 1 base, leaving 13 bases between the germline ends. This CDR3 comprises 15 residues. In DNA form, the CDR3 reads TGTGCCAGCAGCCCAAAGTCAGCGGTCCAAGAGACCCAGTACTTC. Translating it yields CASSPKSAVQETQYF.